The clone carrying this T cell receptor beta chain was counted between two and nine times. What it binds is not known. Specified time point: newly diagnosed GD, antithyroid drugs for less than 3 months. Following extraction of RNA from PBMCs, that RNA was used to make the TCR library. The data belong to a study of regulatory T cells in long-lasting Graves disease. General study findings and limits: Fewer public clonotypes were shared by new patients (around 1,000) than by persistent patients (2,741).

Investigators prepared the TCR beta libraries by applying iRepertoire HTBI primers and Arm-PCR of CDR3 regions. TCRdb analysed the multiplex PCR reads with MiXCR anew, one entry per CDR3 protein. Among 350,000 to 500,000 distinct CDR3 sequences, about 14% were seen once, and the ten largest hold over 15%. Trimming took off 1 base at V and 1 base at J, with 10 bases between the two ends. CDR1 is LGHDT, CDR2 YNNKEL, per germline (reference sequence). The CDR3 extends over 16 amino acids. The same sample was also used in a study of T cells in Graves' hyperthyroidism and ophthalmopathy. Turning to that study: Carried out on the TCR CDR3, a first-round RT-PCR used the HTBI primer set. The majority of expanded thyroid clonotypes above 0.001 also appeared in blood. A 13 V-J signature model discriminated ophthalmopathy versus stable hyperthyroidism.

This rearrangement joins TRBV3-1 to TRBJ2-2; no clear D. This sample comprised peripheral blood mononuclear cells (PBMCs), obtained at new diagnosis, from a patient treated with antithyroid drugs. The sequence derives from a woman aged 45 to 65 with Graves disease. The CDR3 sequence: CASSQGTAVNTGELFF. The CDR3 DNA reads as TGTGCCAGCAGCCAAGGGACGGCGGTGAACACCGGGGAGCTGTTTTTT.